The TCR beta chain under discussion was sequenced for a study of human T cells and chemical hapten exposure. Study-wide findings and caveats: After DPC sensitization, TCRs above 1 in 1000 frequency showed no change.

MiXCR was run by TCRdb on the RACE reads, yielding one entry per CDR3 protein. Here the sample spans tens of thousands of distinct CDR3 sequences, about 10% being singletons. The table lists this clonotype with many counts. Its antigen is undetermined. Stated time point: pre-sensitization, week 0. As to treatment: therapeutic diphenylcyclopropenone sensitization with weekly scalp DPC. The specimen comprised whole blood, sampled in connection with sensitization to the hapten diphenylcyclopropenone (DPC). The sequence was obtained from a man aged 25-45 years with alopecia areata. Some clones in this sample may be carry-over from other donors' samples.

The CDR3 sequence is CSATRPGMDYGYTF. The CDR3 DNA is TGCAGCGCAACCCGACCGGGTATGGACTATGGCTACACCTTC. This chain joins TRBV29-1 and TRBJ1-2; D remains unclear. Germline CDR1 and CDR2: SQVTM and ANQGSEA. The CDR3 runs to 14 residues. Trimming removed 7 bases from V and 3 bases from J, with 18 bases in between.